In this sample, the clone carrying this T cell receptor (beta chain) turned up a few times. The sample is drawn from a study of blood T cell repertoires in COVID-19. Turning to the study itself: Both acute and convalescent COVID-19 samples were obtained from the United States, Italy and Spain. Sample material is recorded as cDNA or gDNA derived from T cells, B-cell-depleted T cells, or PBMCs.

CDR1 DFQATT and CDR2 SNEGSKA come from the germline V gene (reference sequence). Trimming took 6 bases from V and 9 from J, leaving 6 bases between them. CDR3 length: 9 amino acids. How the authors handled the data: Researchers report that nucleated cell counts were estimated from reference gene primer amplification. Using immunoSEQ multiplex PCR, the repertoire was profiled, and TCRdb retains in-frame clones only, with some absent. V and J calls and clone size follow that table, whereas D and trimming were derived from the DNA. Here the sample spans approximately 190,000 clones, more than 85% being singletons.

This chain joins TRBV20-1 and TRBJ2-1; D might be TRBD2 (5 bases). The TCR comes from a man aged 70-80 years with active or convalescent COVID-19. Source material: peripheral blood. The CDR3 here is CSAGVEQFF. The CDR3 nucleotides are TGCAGTGCGGGAGTTGAGCAGTTCTTC.